Presented here are 30 T cell receptor beta chains from one specimen sequenced in a study of PD-L1 blockade in urothelial cancer. Time point here: pretreatment peripheral blood. Here immunoSEQ multiplex PCR was the method, and the copy in TCRdb shows in-frame clones only, minus some. The table lists about 95,000 clones, 90% of them singletons. Sequencing used PBMCs, obtained around atezolizumab (anti-PD-L1) treatment. These receptors all come from a man aged 55 to 69 with urothelial cancer.

The count of this clone is one. The chain joins TRBV19 to TRBJ2-7; 8 nucleotides match TRBD1. Germline CDR1 LNHDA, CDR2 SQIVND (reference sequence). V gave up 8 bases and J gave up 8 bases; unmatched junction bases: 8. CDR3 length: 12 amino acids. CDR3 nucleotides: TGTGCCAGTGGGTTCCAGGGGGCCCAGCAGTACTTC. Its translation is CASGFQGAQQYF.

This clone was seen only once. The chain links TRBV30 to TRBJ1-2; 7 bases are shared with TRBD1. CDR1 is GTSNPN, CDR2 SVGIG, per germline (reference sequence). V dropped 2 bases and J dropped 4; count of bases not matched to a gene: 7. The CDR3 covers 14 residues. The CDR3 bases are TGTGCCTGGAGTAGAGGGGGCGCTGGCTATGGCTACACCTTC. Residues: CAWSRGGAGYGYTF.

The chain combines TRBV4-1 with TRBJ2-5, with 8 bases that match TRBD2. In germline, CDR1 is MGHRA, CDR2 YSYEKL. V lost 6 bases and J lost 2; bases outside the gene matches: 2. This CDR3 is 13 amino acids long. The CDR3: CASRLAVQETQYF. The CDR3 coding sequence is TGCGCCAGCAGACTAGCGGTACAAGAGACCCAGTACTTC.

This sequence joins TRBV9 and TRBJ1-6; D might be TRBD1 (5 bases). This CDR3 has 16 residues. Germline V gene sequence: CDR1 SGDLS, CDR2 YYNGEE. V shed 3 bases and J shed 1 base, with 11 bases lying between them. The CDR3 sequence: CASSGSGRSYNSPLHF. CDR3 DNA sequence: TGTGCCAGCAGCGGGTCAGGGCGGTCCTATAATTCACCCCTCCACTTT.

The rearrangement links TRBV19 to TRBJ2-3; 7 bases agree with TRBD1. In germline, CDR1 is LNHDA, CDR2 SQIVND (reference sequence). The junction had 7 bases not matched to a gene; V was cut back by 0 bases and J by 1 base. The CDR3 contains 17 residues. DNA for the CDR3: TGTGCCAGTAGTATAGATCCTAGGACAGGAGGCACAGATACGCAGTATTTT. The encoded protein is CASSIDPRTGGTDTQYF.

V gene TRBV27 combines with J gene TRBJ1-3, with D perhaps TRBD1 (5 bases). Between the trimmed V and J ends, which lost 5 bases and 4 bases, there was a span of 12 bases. The CDR3 sequence is 14 residues long. CDR1 and CDR2 from the germline V gene are MNHEY and SMNVEV (reference sequence). The CDR3 reads CASSNQGSGNTIYF. For the CDR3, the DNA is TGTGCCAGCAGTAACCAGGGTTCGGGAAACACCATATATTTT.

The V and J genes are TRBV7-2 and TRBJ2-5; no reliable D call. There are 13 residues in the CDR3. Germline V lookup: CDR1 SGHTA, CDR2 FQGNSA. V shed 6 bases and J shed 6 bases, with 14 bases lying between them. CDR3 residues: CASSTLGQQTQYF. CDR3 DNA: TGTGCCAGCAGTACACTGGGCCAGCAGACCCAGTACTTC.

The V call is TRBV10-1, the J call TRBJ2-5; D not resolved. This CDR3 contains 16 residues. CDR1 is WNHNN, CDR2 SYGVQD, per germline (reference sequence). Trimming took 0 bases from V and 1 from J, leaving 12 bases between them. The CDR3, as DNA: TGCGCCAGCAGTGAGTCGGCGGTAGCCGGCCAAGAGACCCAGTACTTC. Amino acids: CASSESAVAGQETQYF.

The chain couples TRBV9 to TRBJ1-2; D is unclear. The V gene's germline CDR1 is SGDLS and CDR2 YYNGEE. V was shortened by 0 bases and J by 2 bases, with 14 bases between the two germline ends. The CDR3 covers 16 residues. This chain's CDR3 is CASSVEPHSRNYGYTF. CDR3 DNA sequence: TGTGCCAGCAGCGTAGAGCCCCACAGCCGAAACTATGGCTACACCTTC.

The genes are TRBV2 and TRBJ2-7, with a tentative D call TRBD1 (6 bases). Trimming shortened V by 6 bases and J by 0 bases, and 12 bases separated the two germline ends. The CDR3 spans 14 residues. Germline-derived CDR1 and CDR2 are SNHLY and FYNNEI. The CDR3 nucleotides are TGTGCCAGCAGACCAGGGGTTATCTCCTACGAGCAGTACTTC. It translates to CASRPGVISYEQYF.

V is TRBV19 and J is TRBJ2-7; D is undetermined. The CDR3 contains 13 residues. The V and J ends lost 3 bases and 5 bases respectively, with 11 bases between them. CDR1 is LNHDA, CDR2 SQIVND, per germline (reference sequence). CDR3 residues: CASSISLSNEQYF. DNA for the CDR3: TGTGCCAGTAGTATCTCCCTAAGCAACGAGCAGTACTTC.

This clone was found once. The V gene is TRBV6-7, the J gene TRBJ2-5; possibly TRBD1 for D (6 bases). TRBV6-7 is marked as an open reading frame, function uncertain. The V gene lost 7 bases and the J gene lost 7 bases, with 25 bases spanning the gap. This CDR3 is built from 16 residues. CDR3 bases: TGTGCCAGCACCGAAAAAGGGGGAAAAATTAAGTTGACCCAGTACTTC. It encodes CASTEKGGKIKLTQYF.

This clone was recorded a few times. This sequence joins TRBV28 and TRBJ1-2, with 9 bases matching TRBD1. V shed 10 bases, J shed 5 bases, and the junction held 5 bases outside the gene matches. The CDR3 sequence is 12 residues long. Germline CDR1 is MDHEN and CDR2 is SYDVKM. CDR3 sequence reads: CATGQGVYGYTF. The CDR3 DNA sequence: TGTGCCACGGGACAGGGAGTATATGGCTACACCTTC.

The chain employs TRBV2 and TRBJ1-2, with D possibly being TRBD1 (5 bases). The CDR3 is made up of 14 amino acids. CDR1 and CDR2 (germline): SNHLY, FYNNEI. The ends were cut back, 6 bases at V and 2 bases at J, with 13 bases in the middle. The CDR3 DNA reads as TGTGCCAGCAGGGCCGAAGGGGCAAACTATGGCTACACCTTC. It codes for CASRAEGANYGYTF.

Only a few counts were recorded for this clone. This rearrangement joins TRBV10-1 to TRBJ2-5; tentative D call: TRBD2 (5 bases). This CDR3 is built from 14 residues. CDR1 and CDR2 (germline): WNHNN, SYGVQD (reference sequence). Trimming took 0 bases from V and 4 from J, leaving 9 bases between them. This CDR3 reads CASSESTRGETQYF. CDR3 sequence (DNA): TGCGCCAGCAGTGAGTCTACACGGGGAGAGACCCAGTACTTC.

The genes are TRBV5-6 and TRBJ2-7; no definite D call. V was shortened by 0 bases and J by 6 bases, with 7 bases between the two germline ends. This CDR3 contains 12 residues. From germline, CDR1 is SGHDT and CDR2 YYEEEE. The CDR3 DNA sequence: TGTGCCAGCAGCTTGGCGAGGTTCGAGCAGTACTTC. Its protein is CASSLARFEQYF.

The chain combines TRBV5-4 with TRBJ1-1; TRBD1 is a possible D gene (5 bases). V was trimmed by 4 bases and J by 7 bases, leaving 14 bases between them. The CDR3 spans 13 residues. Germline assignment: CDR1 SGHNT and CDR2 YYREEE (reference sequence). DNA of the CDR3: TGTGCCAGCAGCCTCCAGGGCCATTATGAAGCTTTCTTT. Translating it yields CASSLQGHYEAFF.

The gene calls are TRBV7-2 and TRBJ2-2, with 11 bases lining up with TRBD1. The CDR3 runs to 17 residues. The germline gives CDR1 SGHTA, CDR2 FQGNSA. The V segment lost 3 bases and the J segment 6 bases; nucleotides outside the gene matches: 9. CDR3 loop: CASSFGGGQGVAGELFF. CDR3 in DNA: TGTGCCAGCAGCTTCGGAGGGGGACAGGGGGTGGCCGGGGAGCTGTTTTTT.

This rearrangement joins TRBV18 to TRBJ1-1; D is perhaps TRBD1 (6 bases). There are 15 residues in the CDR3. Trimming cost V 3 bases and J 6 bases, with 17 bases left between them. In germline, CDR1 is KGHSH, CDR2 LQKENI. CDR3 residues: CASSPTGMVGSEAFF. In DNA, the CDR3 is TGTGCCAGCTCACCTACAGGGATGGTAGGCTCTGAAGCTTTCTTT.

The J gene is TRBJ2-7, the V gene TRBV9; 7 bases line up with TRBD1. The junction had 8 bases not matched to a gene; V was cut back by 3 bases and J by 5 bases. The CDR3 consists of 14 residues. Per the germline V gene, CDR1 is SGDLS and CDR2 is YYNGEE. CDR3 DNA sequence: TGTGCCAGCAGCGCGGAGGTAGGGGGCCACGAGCAGTACTTC. It encodes CASSAEVGGHEQYF.

This sequence joins TRBV4-3 and TRBJ1-1; unclear D gene. Germline values: CDR1 LGHNA, CDR2 YSLEER. The CDR3 runs to 14 residues. V was pared by 0 bases and J by 1 base, with 6 bases between. The DNA for the CDR3 is TGCGCCAGCAGCCAAGATGCGGGGAACACTGAAGCTTTCTTT. It yields the protein CASSQDAGNTEAFF.

V gene TRBV6-5 combines with J gene TRBJ2-7; D is perhaps TRBD1 (5 bases). Trimming removed 2 bases from V and 1 base from J, with 9 bases in between. Per the germline V gene, CDR1 is MNHEY and CDR2 is SVGAGI. CDR3 size: 14 residues. CDR3 amino acids: CASSYRAGSYEQYF. Written as DNA, the CDR3 is TGTGCCAGCAGTTACAGGGCAGGGTCCTACGAGCAGTACTTC.

This sequence joins TRBV6-5 and TRBJ1-4, with D possibly matching TRBD1 (5 bases). The germline V gene has CDR1 MNHEY and CDR2 SVGAGI. The CDR3 totals 15 residues. V lost 1 base to trimming and J lost 0 bases, with 6 bases between them. CDR3 region: CASSYLTATNEKLFF. The CDR3 DNA sequence: TGTGCCAGCAGTTACTTGACAGCAACTAATGAAAAACTGTTTTTT.

This chain connects TRBV10-1 to TRBJ1-1, with D uncertain. This CDR3 region has 12 residues. V gave up 9 bases and J gave up 5 bases, with 13 bases separating them. The germline CDR1 and CDR2 sequences are WNHNN and SYGVQD (reference sequence). As DNA, the CDR3 is TGCGCCAGGGCGCCCGACTGGACTGAAGCTTTCTTT. It codes for CARAPDWTEAFF.

This chain uses TRBV5-1 with TRBJ2-7; maybe TRBD1 (5 bases). There are 15 residues in the CDR3. The ends were cut back, 0 bases at V and 2 bases at J, with 12 bases in the middle. Germline V lookup: CDR1 SGHRS, CDR2 YFSETQ. For the CDR3, the DNA is TGCGCCAGCAGCTTGGTACCAGGGTTTGCCTACGAGCAGTACTTC. Its protein is CASSLVPGFAYEQYF.

The gene calls are TRBV21-1 and TRBJ2-7; the table's D call, TRBD1, has no DNA check behind it. TRBV21-1 is assigned pseudogene status. The CDR3 is made up of 14 amino acids. This CDR3 reads CASSKEGRGYEQYF. CDR3 DNA sequence: TGTGCCAGCAGCAAAGAAGGCAGGGGATACGAGCAGTACTTC.

The chain employs TRBV5-6 and TRBJ2-7, with 9 bases that match TRBD2. CDR3 size: 14 residues. From germline, CDR1 is SGHDT and CDR2 YYEEEE. J was trimmed by 5 bases and V by 3 bases; bases with no gene match: 6. CDR3: CASSSGLAGHEQYF. In DNA form, the CDR3 reads TGTGCCAGCAGCTCGGGACTAGCTGGCCACGAGCAGTACTTC.

The sample holds a few counts of this clone. The V call is TRBV6-5, the J call TRBJ1-2; TRBD1 matches 9 bases. Germline V gene data show CDR1 as MNHEY and CDR2 as SVGAGI. Trimming cost V 5 bases and J 3 bases; bases outside gene matches: 4. CDR3 length: 14 residues. CDR3 in amino acids: CASSAYRGHYGYTF. The CDR3 nucleotides are TGTGCCAGCAGTGCCTACAGGGGGCACTATGGCTACACCTTC.

V and J are TRBV4-1 and TRBJ2-2, with D tentatively TRBD1 (5 bases). This CDR3 comprises 15 residues. With 3 bases removed from V and 3 bases from J, the gap between germline ends came to 11 bases. Per germline, CDR1 MGHRA and CDR2 YSYEKL. This chain's CDR3 is CASSHDDSYTGELFF. The CDR3 DNA is TGCGCCAGCAGCCATGATGACAGTTACACCGGGGAGCTGTTTTTT.

The CDR3: CASSAQGLKGEKLFF. DNA of the CDR3: TGTGCCAGCAGCGCGCAGGGGTTAAAGGGTGAAAAACTGTTTTTT. J is TRBJ1-4 and V is TRBV9; possibly TRBD1 for D (6 bases). The germline gives CDR1 SGDLS, CDR2 YYNGEE. The length of the CDR3 is 15 residues. V was clipped by 3 bases and J by 7 bases, with 16 bases between them.